The 27 T cell receptor beta chains given below trace back to one sample, sequenced in a study of lymphopenia after photon versus proton radiotherapy. Repertoires were generated with immunoSEQ multiplex PCR, while TCRdb's copy carries only in-frame clones and drops some. The data contain tens of thousands of clones, 80% to 90% of them singletons. The sample here was peripheral blood, taken from a patient treated with proton-based radiotherapy. Receptor source: a man aged 60-69 years with pancreatic cancer.

J is TRBJ2-3 and V is TRBV30, with 7 bases fitting TRBD2. CDR1 GTSNPN and CDR2 SVGIG come from the germline V gene (reference sequence). This CDR3 is built from 15 residues. Trimming took 2 bases from V and 2 from J; bases not matched to a gene: 7. The CDR3 reads CAWSLLAEHTDTQYF. CDR3 bases: TGTGCCTGGAGTCTGCTAGCGGAGCACACAGATACGCAGTATTTT.

This rearrangement joins TRBV5-1 to TRBJ2-1, with 8 bases aligning to TRBD1. The germline gives CDR1 SGHRS, CDR2 YFSETQ. There are 15 residues in the CDR3. The trim removed 2 bases at V and 5 bases at J, leaving 6 bases unmatched. The CDR3 protein is CASSLPGTGNNEQFF. The CDR3 nucleotides read TGCGCCAGCAGCTTACCTGGGACAGGAAACAATGAGCAGTTCTTC.

With respect to this clone: At one of its ends the junction is not consistent with the germline gene, which may arise from a read error. The rearrangement links TRBV7-7 to TRBJ2-1; D is perhaps TRBD1 or TRBD2 (5 bases each). The CDR3 contains 14 residues. Germline CDR1 is SSHAT and CDR2 is FNYEAQ (reference sequence). The CDR3 sequence: CASSSQPGTNEQFF. The DNA of the CDR3 is TGTGCTAGCAGCTCCCAACCAGGGACCAATGAGCAGTTCTTC. Looking up the rest from reference TRBV7-7 and TRBJ2-1 gives the full variable domain: GAGVSQSPRYKVTKRGQDVTLRCDPISSHATLYWYQQALGQGPEFLTYFNYEAQPDKSGLPSDRFSAERPEGSISTLTIQRTEQRDSAMYRCASSSQPGTNEQFFGPGTRLTVL.

The chain couples TRBV5-1 to TRBJ2-5, with 11 nucleotides matching TRBD2. The CDR3 is 16 amino acids. Germline loops: CDR1 SGHRS, CDR2 YFSETQ. Germline trimming cut 1 base from V and 6 bases from J; bases unmatched to any gene: 8. Written as DNA, the CDR3 is TGCGCCAGCAGCTTGAGGCCTAGCGGGAGGAGGAAGACCCAGTACTTC. Protein sequence: CASSLRPSGRRKTQYF.

As DNA, the CDR3 is TGTGCCAGCACGAACCCGGGACTAGCGGGAGGTCGCACAGATACGCAGTATTTT. Translating gives CASTNPGLAGGRTDTQYF. This sequence joins TRBV2 and TRBJ2-3, with 15 bases that match TRBD2. The CDR3 spans 18 residues. With V trimmed by 7 bases and J by 1 base, 9 bases remained unmatched. From germline, CDR1 is SNHLY and CDR2 FYNNEI.

The rearrangement joins TRBV28 to TRBJ2-7; no definite D call. This CDR3 spans 17 amino acids. V lost 3 bases to trimming and J lost 2 bases, with 20 bases between them. In germline, CDR1 is MDHEN, CDR2 SYDVKM. The CDR3, as DNA: TGTGCCAGCAGTTTCCCCCCCTTGGGCGGACCGGCCTACGAGCAGTACTTC. Protein product: CASSFPPLGGPAYEQYF.

The V call is TRBV28, the J call TRBJ2-2; possibly TRBD1 for D (5 bases). V lost 5 bases, J lost 3 bases, and 16 bases lay in between. CDR1 is MDHEN and CDR2 is SYDVKM in the germline V gene. The CDR3 loop spans 16 amino acids. CDR3 in amino acids: CASSPPPPTDTGELFF. The CDR3 bases are TGTGCCAGCAGTCCACCCCCCCCGACAGACACCGGGGAGCTGTTTTTT.

The rearrangement uses TRBV5-4 and TRBJ2-7; 10 bases line up with TRBD1. CDR1 and CDR2 (germline): SGHNT, YYREEE (reference sequence). The CDR3 has 15 residues. The trim removed 4 bases at V and 3 bases at J, leaving 7 bases unmatched. The CDR3: CASSHPGTGVYEQYF. The CDR3 nucleotides are TGTGCCAGCAGCCACCCAGGGACAGGGGTCTACGAGCAGTACTTC.

The chain uses TRBV18 and TRBJ2-3; D may be TRBD1 (6 bases). The CDR3 has 15 residues. CDR1 and CDR2 from the germline V gene are KGHSH and LQKENI. Trimming shortened V by 4 bases and J by 2 bases, and 13 bases separated the two germline ends. The CDR3 loop is CASSQGTLVTDTQYF. The CDR3 region has the DNA TGTGCCAGCTCACAAGGGACACTAGTCACAGATACGCAGTATTTT.

The chain recombines TRBV14 with TRBJ2-7; D remains unclear. The V gene's germline CDR1 is SGHDN and CDR2 FVKESK. This CDR3 has 13 amino acids. The V end was cut by 5 bases, the J end by 0 bases, with 8 bases between. The CDR3 loop is CASSYLNSYEQYF. The CDR3 DNA follows: TGTGCCAGCAGCTACCTTAACTCCTACGAGCAGTACTTC.

The chain employs TRBV9 and TRBJ2-4; maybe TRBD2 (5 bases). V was pared by 2 bases and J by 0 bases, with 12 bases between. The length of the CDR3 is 16 residues. Germline assignment: CDR1 SGDLS and CDR2 YYNGEE. CDR3 in amino acids: CASSVSGLLAKNIQYF. The CDR3 DNA reads as TGTGCCAGCAGCGTGAGCGGTTTACTAGCCAAAAACATTCAGTACTTC.

The J gene is TRBJ2-1, the V gene TRBV6-1; 7 nucleotides match TRBD1. Trimming took 11 bases from V and 0 from J; bases not matched to a gene: 7. CDR1 is MNHNS and CDR2 is SASEGT in the germline V gene. CDR3 length: 14 residues. The CDR3, as DNA: TGTGCCGGATCGGGACAGCCCTCCTACAATGAGCAGTTCTTC. Amino acids: CAGSGQPSYNEQFF.

The rearrangement uses TRBV7-2 and TRBJ2-7; perhaps TRBD2 as D (5 bases). Between the trimmed V and J ends, which lost 1 base and 5 bases, there was a span of 9 bases. The CDR3 has 13 amino acids. Germline lookup yields CDR1 SGHTA and CDR2 FQGNSA. Written as DNA, the CDR3 is TGTGCCAGCAGCTTAGGGTTCGGGGACGAGCAGTACTTC. It translates to CASSLGFGDEQYF. The full variable domain, with the rest looked up from reference TRBV7-2 and TRBJ2-7, is GAGVSQSPSNKVTEKGKDVELRCDPISGHTALYWYRQSLGQGLEFLIYFQGNSAPDKSGLPSDRFSAERTGGSVSTLTIQRTQQEDSAVYLCASSLGFGDEQYFGPGTRLTVT.

This chain joins TRBV29-1 and TRBJ2-1; 10 nucleotides match TRBD1. Trimming at V came to 6 bases and at J to 8 bases, leaving 7 bases not matched to a gene. CDR3 size: 13 residues. Per the germline V gene, CDR1 is SQVTM and CDR2 is ANQGSEA. The CDR3 DNA sequence: TGCAGCGTGGGACAGGGGTGGAAGGATGAGCAGTTCTTC. Its translation: CSVGQGWKDEQFF.

This chain joins TRBV28 and TRBJ2-1; no firm D call. The V end lost 3 bases, the J end lost 0 bases, and 12 bases lay between the germline ends. The CDR3 is 16 residues long. Germline assignment: CDR1 MDHEN and CDR2 SYDVKM. CDR3 sequence: CASSFTLGDSYNEQFF. CDR3 bases: TGTGCCAGCAGTTTTACCTTAGGAGACTCCTACAATGAGCAGTTCTTC.

The chain uses TRBV28 and TRBJ2-4, with 8 bases matching TRBD2. Unmatched junction bases numbered 5, after V lost 7 bases and J lost 3 bases. The germline V gene encodes CDR1 MDHEN and CDR2 SYDVKM. The CDR3 spans 14 residues. The CDR3 DNA follows: TGTGCCAGCACCCGGGGGGGCGTCAAAAACATTCAGTACTTC. It encodes CASTRGGVKNIQYF.

V usage is TRBV10-3 and J usage is TRBJ1-3; D is unclear. Trimming took off 4 bases at V and 4 bases at J, with 20 bases between the two ends. CDR1 ENHRY and CDR2 SYGVKD come from the germline V gene. The CDR3 sequence is 17 residues long. CDR3 loop: CAISGVVGSLEGNTIYF. The CDR3 nucleotides read TGTGCCATCAGTGGGGTCGTCGGCAGTCTTGAGGGAAACACCATATATTTT.

The chain joins TRBV28 to TRBJ1-1, with D possibly matching TRBD1 (5 bases). Germline CDR1 is MDHEN and CDR2 is SYDVKM. The CDR3 runs to 12 residues. The ends were cut back, 8 bases at V and 8 bases at J, with 15 bases in the middle. The CDR3 sequence: CASHPLGGEAFF. The CDR3, as DNA: TGTGCCAGCCACCCTCTCGGGGGGGAAGCTTTCTTT.

This clone was seen once. V usage is TRBV9 and J usage is TRBJ2-2; 7 bases line up with TRBD1. V trimming: 5 bases; J trimming: 3 bases; junction bases outside the gene matches: 7. Germline V lookup: CDR1 SGDLS, CDR2 YYNGEE. CDR3 length equals 15 residues. In nucleotides, the CDR3 is TGTGCCAGCAGGATATCCGGGACAGACACCGGGGAGCTGTTTTTT. It yields the protein CASRISGTDTGELFF.

This rearrangement joins TRBV30 to TRBJ1-2; no definite D call. Trimming cost V 2 bases and J 5 bases, with 12 bases left between them. CDR1 is GTSNPN, CDR2 SVGIG, per germline (reference sequence). The CDR3 totals 13 residues. The CDR3 is CAWSTPSGYGYTF. The CDR3 DNA is TGTGCCTGGAGTACCCCCTCCGGTTATGGCTACACCTTC.

The V call is TRBV15, the J call TRBJ1-3; D may be TRBD1 (5 bases). V dropped 4 bases and J dropped 0 bases, with 10 bases sitting between them. This CDR3 contains 15 residues. The V gene's germline CDR1 is LNHNV and CDR2 YYDKDF (reference sequence). CDR3 region: CATSITGGSGNTIYF. CDR3 in DNA: TGTGCCACCAGCATAACGGGGGGCTCTGGAAACACCATATATTTT.

In the case of this clone: This specimen includes other DNA sequences encoding the same CDR3. The chain joins TRBV9 to TRBJ2-5; D remains ambiguous. The CDR3 spans 13 residues. Germline loops: CDR1 SGDLS, CDR2 YYNGEE. Trimming removed 0 bases from V and 1 base from J, with 4 bases in between. The CDR3 reads CASSVDTQETQYF. The CDR3 bases are TGTGCCAGCAGCGTAGATACCCAAGAGACCCAGTACTTC.

V usage is TRBV6-5 and J usage is TRBJ2-3; 10 bases map to TRBD1. Trimming removed 6 bases from V and 2 bases from J; junction bases left unmatched: 5. The CDR3 totals 15 residues. Germline lookup yields CDR1 MNHEY and CDR2 SVGAGI. As DNA, the CDR3 is TGTGCCAGCAGCAAGACAGGGGGCTACACAGATACGCAGTATTTT. As protein: CASSKTGGYTDTQYF.

The chain couples TRBV10-2 to TRBJ2-1, with D maybe TRBD2 (6 bases). Trimming removed 8 bases at V and 5 bases at J, with 13 bases between. The CDR3 totals 13 residues. Germline V CDR1 and CDR2: WSHSY, SAAADI. CDR3: CASSGGANNEQFF. In nucleotides, the CDR3 is TGCGCCAGCTCCGGAGGGGCAAACAATGAGCAGTTCTTC.

The rearrangement links TRBV11-3 to TRBJ2-3; 9 bases match TRBD1. CDR3 length equals 15 residues. V dropped 5 bases and J dropped 1; count of bases not matched to a gene: 4. Per germline, CDR1 SGHNT and CDR2 YENEEA. The CDR3 coding sequence is TGTGCCAGCAGCCTCGGGACAGGGCGCACAGATACGCAGTATTTT. Translated: CASSLGTGRTDTQYF. The full variable domain, its missing parts supplied by reference TRBV11-3 and TRBJ2-3, is EAGVVQSPRYKIIEKKQPVAFWCNPISGHNTLYWYLQNLGQGPELLIRYENEEAVDDSQLPKDRFSAERLKGVDSTLKIQPAELGDSAVYLCASSLGTGRTDTQYFGPGTRLTVL.

The V and J genes are TRBV7-9 and TRBJ1-2; D is unclear. The CDR3 spans 17 residues. The V and J ends lost 4 bases and 2 bases respectively, with 20 bases between them. From germline, CDR1 is SEHNR and CDR2 FQNEAQ (reference sequence). The DNA for the CDR3 is TGTGCCAGCAGCTCACCCCTCGGCCAACCCCAAAACTATGGCTACACCTTC. This encodes CASSSPLGQPQNYGYTF.

The chain recombines TRBV6-1 with TRBJ2-3; D remains ambiguous. This CDR3 has 15 residues. Germline lookup yields CDR1 MNHNS and CDR2 SASEGT. Trimming left V 4 bases short and J 4 bases short, with 15 bases between. The CDR3 nucleotides read TGTGCCAGCAGTGCCTTGGGCGTTGGGGCAGATACGCAGTATTTT. This translates into CASSALGVGADTQYF.